The 21 T cell receptor beta chains listed next were all sequenced from one sample in a study of cytomegalovirus exposure and HLA in healthy donors (TCRdb year 2017). Library generation was performed with the immunoSEQ multiplex PCR assay. For the multiplex PCR, a mixture combining 60 forward primers for TCR Vbeta segments and 13 reverse primers for TCR Jbeta segments was used. TCRdb carries this immuneACCESS record with in-frame sequences only. Its versions omit some clonotypes, under half of them owing to an unresolved V gene in the studies checked, with the rest unexplained. This sample is represented by some 150,000 clones; 75% to 85% of them were singletons. The ten largest clones represent about 6.7% of the sample. The sample comprised PBMCs. The receptors come from a man aged 45-65 years in good health and CMV-seropositive.

This chain joins TRBV5-8 and TRBJ2-7, with a tentative D call TRBD2 (5 bases). The CDR3 is 12 amino acids. Germline CDR1 reads SGHTS; CDR2 reads YDEGEE. V lost 2 bases, J lost 5 bases, and 8 bases lay in between. This chain's CDR3 is CASSLKRDEQYF. The CDR3 nucleotides read TGTGCCAGCAGCTTAAAGAGGGACGAGCAGTACTTC. Full variable domain (outside the CDR3, taken from reference TRBV5-8 and TRBJ2-7): EAGVTQSPTHLIKTRGQQATLRCSPISGHTSVYWYQQALGLGLQFLLWYDEGEERNRGNFPPRFSGRQFPNYSSELNVNALELEDSALYLCASSLKRDEQYFGPGTRLTVT.

The rearrangement uses TRBV2 and TRBJ2-2, with D maybe TRBD2 (6 bases). This CDR3 contains 14 residues. Looked up from germline, CDR1 is SNHLY and CDR2 is FYNNEI. The V end was cut by 2 bases, the J end by 6 bases, with 10 bases between. This CDR3 reads CASSEQGGAGELFF. In DNA form, the CDR3 reads TGTGCCAGCAGTGAACAGGGAGGAGCCGGGGAGCTGTTTTTT.

This chain connects TRBV14 to TRBJ1-1; 7 nucleotides agree with TRBD1. Germline V lookup: CDR1 SGHDN, CDR2 FVKESK. CDR3 length: 13 amino acids. Trimming took 1 base from V and 5 from J; bases not matched to a gene: 1. The CDR3 is CASSQARGTEAFF. The CDR3 DNA reads TGTGCCAGCAGCCAAGCCAGGGGGACTGAAGCTTTCTTT.

As to this clone: This sample includes further DNA sequences coding for the same CDR3. The gene calls are TRBV9 and TRBJ1-2; possible D gene TRBD1, 5 bases. The CDR3 runs 14 residues. CDR1 SGDLS and CDR2 YYNGEE come from the germline V gene. Deletions cut 0 bases from V and 2 bases from J, with 8 bases between. CDR3 loop: CASSVGQGNYGYTF. In nucleotides, the CDR3 is TGTGCCAGCAGCGTAGGGCAGGGAAACTATGGCTACACCTTC.

The chain links TRBV7-9 to TRBJ1-1; TRBD1 matches at 7 bases. Losses at the gene ends were 5 bases for V and 1 base for J; bases not matched to a gene: 4. The CDR3 covers 14 residues. Germline CDR1 reads SEHNR; CDR2 reads FQNEAQ (reference sequence). CDR3 in amino acids: CASSLGQKNTEAFF. DNA of the CDR3: TGTGCCAGCAGCCTGGGACAGAAGAACACTGAAGCTTTCTTT. Drawing the rest from reference TRBV7-9 and TRBJ1-1, the complete variable domain is DTGVSQNPRHKITKRGQNVTFRCDPISEHNRLYWYRQTLGQGPEFLTYFQNEAQLEKSRLLSDRFSAERPKGSFSTLEIQRTEQGDSAMYLCASSLGQKNTEAFFGQGTRLTVV.

The chain recombines TRBV11-2 with TRBJ2-5; 9 bases match TRBD1. J was trimmed by 4 bases and V by 4 bases; bases with no gene match: 7. The germline V gene has CDR1 SGHAT and CDR2 FQNNGV. This CDR3 region has 15 residues. CDR3 sequence reads: CASSYRDRERETQYF. CDR3 DNA sequence: TGTGCCAGCAGCTATAGGGACAGGGAGAGAGAGACCCAGTACTTC.

This clone was seen a handful of times. V usage is TRBV6-5 and J usage is TRBJ1-3, with D possibly TRBD1 on 6 matching bases. Germline CDR1 MNHEY, CDR2 SVGAGI. V was shortened by 8 bases and J by 2 bases, with 16 bases between the two germline ends. The CDR3 is made up of 15 amino acids. CDR3 DNA sequence: TGTGCCAGCCTACAGGGTGTGCTCGCTGGAAACACCATATATTTT. Protein: CASLQGVLAGNTIYF.

The V call is TRBV10-2, the J call TRBJ2-7, with 16 bases identical to TRBD2. The V segment lost 5 bases and the J segment 4 bases; nucleotides outside the gene matches: 5. The CDR3 is made up of 16 amino acids. Germline CDR1 reads WSHSY; CDR2 reads SAAADI. The CDR3 is CASSPGLAGGVYEQYF. The CDR3, as DNA: TGCGCCAGCAGTCCGGGACTAGCGGGAGGGGTGTACGAGCAGTACTTC.

This chain links TRBV14 with TRBJ2-3, with a weak D call TRBD2 (5 bases). CDR3 length: 16 amino acids. Trimming stripped 2 bases from V and 3 bases from J, with 15 bases between. CDR1 is SGHDN and CDR2 is FVKESK in the germline V gene. The CDR3 reads CASSQRRRGGTDTQYF. The DNA of the CDR3 is TGTGCCAGCAGCCAACGTAGGAGAGGAGGAACAGATACGCAGTATTTT.

The chain joins TRBV11-2 to TRBJ2-5; 10 bases align to TRBD2. With 4 bases clipped from V and 5 bases from J, the junction kept 10 bases outside the gene matches. Per germline, CDR1 SGHAT and CDR2 FQNNGV. The CDR3 runs 16 residues. As DNA, the CDR3 is TGTGCCAGCAGCTCGTCGGGACTAGCGCTGGCGGAGACCCAGTACTTC. Its translation: CASSSSGLALAETQYF.

The chain combines TRBV27 with TRBJ2-7, with D possibly being TRBD1 (6 bases). The CDR3 has 15 amino acids. Looked up from germline, CDR1 is MNHEY and CDR2 is SMNVEV (reference sequence). Trimming left V 1 base short and J 2 bases short, with 12 bases between. The CDR3 nucleotides are TGTGCCAGCAGTTTATATCCAGGGGCCCCCTACGAGCAGTACTTC. It is translated as CASSLYPGAPYEQYF.

In its sample, this clone was seen once. The V gene is TRBV6-1, the J gene TRBJ2-4; a possible D gene is TRBD2 (5 bases). V lost 7 bases and J 1 base, leaving 14 bases between the germline ends. There are 15 residues in the CDR3. Per germline, CDR1 MNHNS and CDR2 SASEGT. DNA for the CDR3: TGTGCCAGCACCACGGGGAAGGCGGCCAAAAACATTCAGTACTTC. This gives the protein CASTTGKAAKNIQYF.

The gene calls are TRBV6-9 and TRBJ1-4, with 9 bases fitting TRBD1. The CDR3 covers 13 residues. Unmatched junction bases numbered 3, after V lost 8 bases and J lost 5 bases. Germline CDR1 and CDR2: MNHGY and SVAAGI. The CDR3 reads CASDGQGNEKLFF. The CDR3 DNA reads TGTGCCAGCGATGGACAGGGGAATGAAAAACTGTTTTTT.

The chain couples TRBV5-1 to TRBJ2-7; 7 bases fit TRBD1. CDR3 size: 14 residues. The germline V gene has CDR1 SGHRS and CDR2 YFSETQ. Trimming cost V 5 bases and J 0 bases; bases outside gene matches: 5. The CDR3: CASRPGQHSYEQYF. The CDR3 DNA reads TGCGCCAGCAGACCGGGACAGCACTCCTACGAGCAGTACTTC.

The V gene is TRBV6-1, the J gene TRBJ1-5; 7 bases agree with TRBD1. Germline V gene sequence: CDR1 MNHNS, CDR2 SASEGT. The CDR3 has 17 amino acids. The V segment lost 2 bases and the J segment 5 bases; nucleotides outside the gene matches: 12. CDR3 residues: CASSELLSGGGHQPQHF. The CDR3 DNA follows: TGTGCCAGCAGTGAACTTTTGTCAGGGGGAGGTCATCAGCCCCAGCATTTT.

This clone has more than one count but fewer than ten. The chain combines TRBV12-5 with TRBJ2-7; 9 bases agree with TRBD1. The CDR3 spans 15 residues. From germline, CDR1 is LGHNT and CDR2 FRNRAP. Trimming at V came to 5 bases and at J to 7 bases, leaving 12 bases not matched to a gene. The CDR3 DNA follows: TGTGCTAGTGGTATGCCGCGGGACAGGGCTTGGGAGCAGTACTTC. The encoded protein is CASGMPRDRAWEQYF.

The chain carries TRBV5-1 and TRBJ1-6; TRBD1 agrees at 7 bases. Trimming took 0 bases from V and 3 from J; bases not matched to a gene: 6. From germline, CDR1 is SGHRS and CDR2 YFSETQ. The length of the CDR3 is 17 residues. The CDR3 is CASSLDPGQRYNSPLHF. The CDR3 bases are TGCGCCAGCAGCTTGGACCCGGGACAGCGCTATAATTCACCCCTCCACTTT.

The chain combines TRBV4-1 with TRBJ1-5; D is unclear. The CDR3 sequence is 13 residues long. V lost 2 bases to trimming and J lost 4 bases, with 6 bases between them. CDR1 is MGHRA, CDR2 YSYEKL, per germline. CDR3 nucleotides: TGCGCCAGCAGCCAATCACAAAATCAGCCCCAGCATTTT. This codes for CASSQSQNQPQHF.

The chain combines TRBV10-3 with TRBJ2-7; 7 nucleotides match TRBD1. Germline loops: CDR1 ENHRY, CDR2 SYGVKD. The CDR3 extends over 13 amino acids. Unmatched junction bases numbered 4, after V lost 3 bases and J lost 5 bases. The CDR3 region is CAISDLTGDEQYF. The CDR3, as DNA: TGTGCCATCAGTGATCTAACAGGGGACGAGCAGTACTTC.

The chain uses TRBV5-8 and TRBJ2-3; no clear D. Germline CDR1 is SGHTS and CDR2 is YDEGEE. This CDR3 comprises 13 residues. V was pared by 4 bases and J by 3 bases, with 9 bases between. CDR3 coding DNA: TGTGCCAGCAGCGTCAAACAGACAGATACGCAGTATTTT. It is translated as CASSVKQTDTQYF.

The chain carries TRBV21-1 and TRBJ2-5; the table calls TRBD1, which could not be checked here. TRBV21-1 constitutes a pseudogene. The CDR3 runs to 15 residues. For the CDR3, the DNA is TGTGCCAGCAGCAAAGGGGGGACAGGGGGAGAGACCCAGTACTTC. Its protein product is CASSKGGTGGETQYF.